Here is one T cell receptor beta chain with its context. What it recognizes is unknown. The data were obtained in a study of T cell repertoires in cytomegalovirus infection. Study overall: Indications of both CMV infection and matching HLA type were provided by public TCR beta signatures.

TCRdb re-called the reads with MiXCR, one entry per CDR3 protein. The data hold 680,000 or so distinct CDR3 sequences, with less than 40% observed a single time. With 4 bases removed from V and 1 base from J, the gap between germline ends came to 11 bases. Germline V gene data show CDR1 as MDHEN and CDR2 as SYDVKM. This CDR3 contains 15 residues. The study's findings and limits: Carriage of CMV together with the relevant HLA was identifiable through cumulative public TCR beta family frequency.

The sample was PBMCs. The V call is TRBV28, the J call TRBJ1-3; D perhaps matches TRBD1 (6 bases). This clonotype was obtained from a human donor in good health (CMV status not recorded). Some clones in this sample may be carry-over from other donors' samples. The DNA of the CDR3 is TGTGCCAGCAGTTCCACAGGGTGGTCTGGAAACACCATATATTTT. Amino acids: CASSSTGWSGNTIYF. The full variable domain, with the rest looked up from reference TRBV28 and TRBJ1-3, is DVKVTQSSRYLVKRTGEKVFLECVQDMDHENMFWYRQDPGLGLRLIYFSYDVKMKEKGDIPEGYSVSREKKERFSLILESASTNQTSMYLCASSSTGWSGNTIYFGEGSWLTVV.